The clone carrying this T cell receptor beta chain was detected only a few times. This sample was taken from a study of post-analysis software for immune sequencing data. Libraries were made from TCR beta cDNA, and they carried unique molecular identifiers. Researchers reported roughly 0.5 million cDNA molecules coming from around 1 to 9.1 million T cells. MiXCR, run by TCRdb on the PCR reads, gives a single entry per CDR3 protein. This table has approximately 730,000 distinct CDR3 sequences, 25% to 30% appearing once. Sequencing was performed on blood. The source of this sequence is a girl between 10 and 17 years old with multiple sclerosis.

This CDR3 reads CASSVVAGETQYF. The CDR3 DNA sequence: TGTGCCAGCAGCGTAGTAGCAGGGGAGACCCAGTACTTC. The chain uses TRBV9 and TRBJ2-5; D perhaps matches TRBD1 (5 bases). In germline, CDR1 is SGDLS, CDR2 YYNGEE. Trimming cost V 0 bases and J 5 bases, with 8 bases left between them. The CDR3 covers 13 residues. The full variable domain, rest sourced from reference TRBV9 and TRBJ2-5, is DSGVTQTPKHLITATGQRVTLRCSPRSGDLSVYWYQQSLDQGLQFLIQYYNGEERAKGNILERFSAQQFPDLHSELNLSSLELGDSALYFCASSVVAGETQYFGPGTRLLVL.